This T cell receptor (beta chain) was recovered during a study of blood T cell repertoires in COVID-19. The V segment lost 0 bases and the J segment 5 bases; nucleotides outside the gene matches: 9. The CDR3 has 18 amino acids. Germline CDR1 and CDR2: MGHRA and YSYEKL. This clone has just a few counts. Repertoires were generated with immunoSEQ multiplex PCR, while TCRdb's copy carries only in-frame clones and drops some. Of 52,000 or so clones listed, around 84% were seen once; the top ten hold around 2.5%. The clonotype was recovered from a man aged 50-59 years with acute or convalescent COVID-19. The rearrangement links TRBV4-1 to TRBJ2-3; 12 bases line up with TRBD2. The sample was peripheral blood. The CDR3 DNA reads as TGCGCCAGCAGCCAAGAAACTACGACTAGCGGGAGCGGAGATACGCAGTATTTT. Its protein product is CASSQETTTSGSGDTQYF.